Below, 24 T cell receptor beta chains from the same sample are listed, as sequenced in a study of cytomegalovirus exposure and HLA in healthy donors. The PCR ran on 60 Vbeta and 13 Jbeta primers. Only in-frame clones appear in the TCRdb table, and some are missing; sequencing was by immunoSEQ multiplex PCR. The sample lists over 150,000 clones, 80% seen once, with around 7% in the top ten. The sample consisted of PBMCs. The receptors shown here come from a man between 25 and 39 years old in good health and CMV-seropositive.

On this clone itself: An end of the junction differs from the germline gene, which may be a read error. This specimen includes other DNA sequences encoding the same CDR3. CDR3 in DNA: TGCGCCAGCAGCTTGGTTTCCAGGGGGCAGAACACCGGGGAGCTGTTCTTT. It translates to CASSLVSRGQNTGELFF. This sequence joins TRBV5-1 and TRBJ2-2, with 8 bases lining up with TRBD1. The CDR3 has 17 residues. CDR1 SGHRS and CDR2 YFSETQ come from the germline V gene.

The chain recombines TRBV7-8 with TRBJ1-2, with TRBD1 as a possible D gene (6 bases). Germline CDR1 reads SGHVS; CDR2 reads FQNEAQ. The CDR3 is made up of 12 amino acids. V lost 3 bases and J 9 bases, leaving 11 bases between the germline ends. CDR3 nucleotide sequence: TGTGCCAGCAGCTTCCCACAGGGAAGCTACACCTTC. Residues: CASSFPQGSYTF.

The chain couples TRBV5-1 to TRBJ2-5, with a possible D match to TRBD2 (7 bases). Per germline, CDR1 SGHRS and CDR2 YFSETQ. The CDR3 contains 13 residues. Trimming cost V 4 bases and J 5 bases, with 12 bases left between them. DNA of the CDR3: TGCGCCAGCAGCCCGGGGGGCCTGGAGACCCAGTACTTC. Protein: CASSPGGLETQYF.

The chain is built from TRBV13 and TRBJ2-7; D is possibly TRBD2 (6 bases). Trimming removed 5 bases from V and 0 bases from J, with 23 bases in between. In germline, CDR1 is PRHDT, CDR2 FYEKMQ (reference sequence). This CDR3 is built from 18 residues. CDR3: CASSPRLVKEGISYEQYF. CDR3 coding DNA: TGTGCCAGCAGCCCTCGACTAGTAAAAGAGGGAATCTCCTACGAGCAGTACTTC.

The CDR3: CASSPSATSGNNEQFF. For the CDR3, the DNA is TGCGCCAGCAGCCCCTCGGCGACTAGCGGTAACAATGAGCAGTTCTTC. The chain joins TRBV4-3 to TRBJ2-1, with 9 bases fitting TRBD2. The CDR3 contains 16 residues. Germline V lookup: CDR1 LGHNA, CDR2 YSLEER. V dropped 4 bases and J dropped 5; count of bases not matched to a gene: 9.

This clone appeared a few times. The V and J genes are TRBV7-2 and TRBJ2-7, with 10 bases lining up with TRBD1. CDR1 SGHTA and CDR2 FQGNSA come from the germline V gene. CDR3 length: 15 residues. Germline trimming cut 4 bases from V and 2 bases from J; bases unmatched to any gene: 5. The CDR3 DNA follows: TGTGCCAGCAGCTCGCGGACAGGGGGAGCCTACGAGCAGTACTTC. Its protein is CASSSRTGGAYEQYF.

This clone was picked up a small number of times. This chain uses TRBV28 with TRBJ2-5; 11 bases map to TRBD2. The V and J ends lost 6 bases and 2 bases, in that order; junction bases with no gene match: 17. This CDR3 contains 19 residues. Germline values: CDR1 MDHEN, CDR2 SYDVKM. Here the CDR3 DNA reads TGTGCCAGCAGCCCCCTAGCGGGAGGCACCCTTTCAACACAAGAGACCCAGTACTTC. Its translation: CASSPLAGGTLSTQETQYF.

The chain carries TRBV13 and TRBJ2-3; no firm D call. Per germline, CDR1 PRHDT and CDR2 FYEKMQ (reference sequence). V lost 4 bases to trimming and J lost 0 bases, with 11 bases between them. CDR3 length: 15 amino acids. The CDR3 nucleotides read TGTGCCAGCAGCTCCCTACAGCTAAGCACAGATACGCAGTATTTT. It yields the protein CASSSLQLSTDTQYF. The full variable domain, rest sourced from reference TRBV13 and TRBJ2-3, is AAGVIQSPRHLIKEKRETATLKCYPIPRHDTVYWYQQGPGQDPQFLISFYEKMQSDKGSIPDRFSAQQFSDYHSELNMSSLELGDSALYFCASSSLQLSTDTQYFGPGTRLTVL.

About this clone itself: Other DNA sequences of this sample code for an identical CDR3. V and J are TRBV9 and TRBJ1-2; TRBD1 matches 10 bases. CDR1 and CDR2 (germline): SGDLS, YYNGEE. Unmatched junction bases numbered 10, after V lost 3 bases and J lost 8 bases. This CDR3 region has 15 residues. CDR3 sequence reads: CASSEGTGERGGYTF. CDR3 coding DNA: TGTGCCAGCAGCGAGGGGACAGGGGAAAGGGGAGGCTACACCTTC.

This clone was detected once. The rearrangement uses TRBV5-4 and TRBJ2-5; 11 bases match TRBD2. The germline CDR1 and CDR2 sequences are SGHNT and YYREEE (reference sequence). CDR3 length equals 16 residues. The J segment lost 4 bases and the V segment lost 0 bases, leaving 5 bases of the junction unmatched. The DNA for the CDR3 is TGTGCCAGCAGCTTGGTAGCGGGGGGGTCGAGAGAGACCCAGTACTTC. This gives the protein CASSLVAGGSRETQYF. Together with reference TRBV5-4 and TRBJ2-5, the CDR3 gives the full variable domain: ETGVTQSPTHLIKTRGQQVTLRCSSQSGHNTVSWYQQALGQGPQFIFQYYREEENGRGNFPPRFSGLQFPNYSSELNVNALELDDSALYLCASSLVAGGSRETQYFGPGTRLLVL.

The chain has TRBV10-3 and TRBJ2-7; TRBD1 matches at 10 bases. The CDR3 runs 15 residues. V trimming: 0 bases; J trimming: 2 bases; junction bases outside the gene matches: 1. Germline assignment: CDR1 ENHRY and CDR2 SYGVKD. CDR3 in amino acids: CAISESGTGAYEQYF. The CDR3 region has the DNA TGTGCCATCAGTGAGTCGGGGACAGGGGCCTACGAGCAGTACTTC.

This rearrangement joins TRBV19 to TRBJ1-2, with D perhaps TRBD1 (5 bases). The CDR3 covers 13 residues. CDR1 and CDR2 (germline): LNHDA, SQIVND (reference sequence). V lost 6 bases and J lost 8, with 16 bases in between. Here the CDR3 DNA reads TGTGCCAGTAGCAACTCCCCAGGGTACGGCTACACCTTC. Its protein product is CASSNSPGYGYTF.

This chain joins TRBV10-2 and TRBJ2-3, with D unresolved. Trimming took 8 bases from V and 1 from J, leaving 10 bases between them. Looked up from germline, CDR1 is WSHSY and CDR2 is SAAADI. The CDR3 covers 13 residues. The CDR3 nucleotides are TGCGCCAGCCAAGGCGGAGGCACAGATACGCAGTATTTT. Its translation: CASQGGGTDTQYF.

The count of this clone is one. The rearrangement links TRBV9 to TRBJ2-3; D unclear. V lost 1 base and J 1 base, leaving 13 bases between the germline ends. Looked up from germline, CDR1 is SGDLS and CDR2 is YYNGEE. The CDR3 consists of 16 residues. The CDR3: CASSVSESRGTDTQYF. The CDR3 DNA sequence: TGTGCCAGCAGCGTATCTGAGAGCCGGGGCACAGATACGCAGTATTTT. Using reference TRBV9 and TRBJ2-3 for the parts outside the CDR3, the full variable domain is DSGVTQTPKHLITATGQRVTLRCSPRSGDLSVYWYQQSLDQGLQFLIQYYNGEERAKGNILERFSAQQFPDLHSELNLSSLELGDSALYFCASSVSESRGTDTQYFGPGTRLTVL.

V usage is TRBV2 and J usage is TRBJ1-2, with D perhaps TRBD1 (5 bases). The CDR3 consists of 14 residues. Germline V lookup: CDR1 SNHLY, CDR2 FYNNEI. The V and J ends lost 5 bases and 8 bases respectively, with 18 bases between them. For the CDR3, the DNA is TGTGCCAGCAGTAAGACAGATACCGTCGTGGGCTACACCTTC. Its translation: CASSKTDTVVGYTF.

This rearrangement joins TRBV28 to TRBJ2-3; 9 nucleotides agree with TRBD2. The V and J ends lost 4 bases and 4 bases, in that order; junction bases with no gene match: 9. Germline-derived CDR1 and CDR2 are MDHEN and SYDVKM. The CDR3 length is 16 residues. For the CDR3, the DNA is TGTGCCAGCAGTTACACAATAGCGGGAGCCTCAGATACGCAGTATTTT. Residues: CASSYTIAGASDTQYF.

This clone was seen a few times. The genes are TRBV4-3 and TRBJ2-5; 8 bases map to TRBD1. Germline CDR1 LGHNA, CDR2 YSLEER. This CDR3 contains 18 residues. J was trimmed by 9 bases and V by 0 bases; bases with no gene match: 18. The CDR3 DNA sequence: TGCGCCAGCAGCCAAGAGGCTCTGGACAGGGAAGGAGGGGAGGCCCAGTACTTC. It codes for CASSQEALDREGGEAQYF.

This clone is a singleton in its sample. V usage is TRBV5-5 and J usage is TRBJ2-7; 8 positions agree with TRBD1. Unmatched junction bases numbered 6, after V lost 4 bases and J lost 3 bases. CDR3 length: 14 residues. Germline CDR1 reads SGHKS; CDR2 reads YYEKEE (reference sequence). The CDR3 DNA is TGTGCCAGCAGCGTGCAGGGGGCCGTCTACGAGCAGTACTTC. It codes for CASSVQGAVYEQYF.

This clone showed up just a few times. This sequence joins TRBV7-6 and TRBJ2-2; D is unresolved. The germline V and J ends were trimmed by 8 bases and 0 bases, with 7 bases remaining between them. This CDR3 region has 13 residues. From germline, CDR1 is SGHVS and CDR2 FNYEAQ. The chain's CDR3 is CASGRSNTGELFF. In DNA form, the CDR3 reads TGTGCCAGCGGCCGTTCGAACACCGGGGAGCTGTTTTTT.

This clone was detected only a few times. This chain links TRBV7-2 with TRBJ2-2; the match to TRBD2 covers 7 bases. Germline V gives CDR1 SGHTA, CDR2 FQGNSA. The CDR3 covers 15 residues. The V gene end was trimmed by 0 bases and the J gene end by 5 bases; junction bases not matched to a gene: 3. CDR3 region: CASSLAGRRTGELFF. In nucleotides, the CDR3 is TGTGCCAGCAGCTTAGCCGGGAGGCGAACCGGGGAGCTGTTTTTT.

This rearrangement joins TRBV5-6 to TRBJ1-5; 7 positions agree with TRBD1. Germline CDR1 reads SGHDT; CDR2 reads YYEEEE. After removal of 5 bases from V and 2 bases from J, the junction contained 7 bases not matched to a gene. The CDR3 totals 15 residues. DNA of the CDR3: TGTGCCAGCAGTAAGACAGGGTTTGGCAATCAGCCCCAGCATTTT. Translation gives CASSKTGFGNQPQHF.

The chain is built from TRBV6-6 and TRBJ2-3; 8 bases map to TRBD2. V was clipped by 6 bases and J by 2 bases; unmatched bases: 7. The germline V gene has CDR1 MNHNY and CDR2 SVGAGI (reference sequence). This CDR3 contains 15 residues. Written as DNA, the CDR3 is TGTGCCAGCAGGCGACTAGCGAGACACACAGATACGCAGTATTTT. Protein: CASRRLARHTDTQYF.

The chain links TRBV6-6 to TRBJ2-5; TRBD2 agrees at 11 bases. The trim removed 6 bases at V and 10 bases at J, leaving 10 bases unmatched. The germline gives CDR1 MNHNY, CDR2 SVGAGI (reference sequence). This CDR3 has 14 amino acids. The DNA of the CDR3 is TGTGCCAGCAGCAGTAGCGGGGGGGCAGGGATCCAGTACTTC. Protein product: CASSSSGGAGIQYF.

This sequence joins TRBV4-2 and TRBJ1-1; 8 bases fit TRBD1. The CDR3 consists of 12 residues. The germline V gene has CDR1 LGHNA and CDR2 YNFKEQ. Unmatched junction bases numbered 2, after V lost 4 bases and J lost 7 bases. In DNA form, the CDR3 reads TGTGCCAGCAGCCCCGACAGGGGTGAAGCTTTCTTT. It specifies CASSPDRGEAFF.